This TCR beta chain stems from a study of OX40 agonist ivuxolimab in advanced cancers. The CDR3 extends over 14 amino acids. CDR1 is SGHVS and CDR2 is FNYEAQ in the germline V gene. V lost 4 bases and J lost 6, with 14 bases in between. Clones were read by immunoSEQ multiplex PCR, and TCRdb kept only the in-frame ones, dropping some. Of tens of thousands of clones listed, roughly 83% were seen once; the top ten hold approximately 26%. This clonotype was sampled from an adult with an advanced solid tumor such as melanoma, head and neck, liver or kidney cancer. Sample: CD4+ or CD8+ T cells sorted from blood, taken in a trial of the OX40 agonist ivuxolimab. J is TRBJ2-3 and V is TRBV7-6, with D uncertain. CDR3 DNA sequence: TGTGCCAGCAGCTCTTCCTGGGGTTCGGATACGCAGTATTTT. Translating it yields CASSSSWGSDTQYF.